Listed below are T cell receptor beta chains from one sample, sequenced in a study of blood T cells in healthy people across ages. TCRdb ran MiXCR on the 5' RACE reads and lists one entry per CDR3 protein. The data show 380,000 or so distinct CDR3 sequences, roughly half seen once. The sequenced sample consisted of blood. All receptors derive from a man aged 55 to 70 in good health. Each CDR3 is given with its conserved first and last residue. D genes are given only for firm matches. Some rows have no size entry. The others give once, few or many, or a class for an expanded clone.

d_call	j_call	v_call	clone_size	cdr3_nt	cdr3_aa
-	TRBJ1-2	TRBV7-2	-	TGTGCCAGCAGCCGAGAGTGGGCGGGGGCGGATGGCTACACCTTC	CASSREWAGADGYTF
TRBD2	TRBJ2-4	TRBV3-1	-	TGTGCCAGCAGCCAAGAGGCTAGCGGGAGGGCCGGTTCCAAAAACATTCAGTACTTC	CASSQEASGRAGSKNIQYF
-	TRBJ2-3	TRBV7-9	-	TGTGCCAGCGTTCCCCGCGGGGCATCGCCAGATACGCAGTATTTT	CASVPRGASPDTQYF
TRBD1	TRBJ1-1	TRBV29-1	-	TGCAGCGCCTCGACAGGGGTGGTTACTGAAGCTTTCTTT	CSASTGVVTEAFF
-	TRBJ2-1	TRBV20-1	once	TGCAGTGCCCCCTCAGAGTTGGGTTACAATGAGCAGTTCTTC	CSAPSELGYNEQFF
-	TRBJ2-7	TRBV4-2	-	TGTGCCAGCAGCCAAGAACGAGCGGATACCTACGAGCAGTACTTC	CASSQERADTYEQYF
-	TRBJ2-7	TRBV7-9	many	TGTGCCAGCAGCCCCATAGGTCCGTTCTACGAGCAGTACTTC	CASSPIGPFYEQYF
TRBD1	TRBJ2-3	TRBV6-1	-	TGTGCCAGCAGTGAAGCCGACAGGGGCAGCACAGATACGCAGTATTTT	CASSEADRGSTDTQYF
TRBD2	TRBJ2-5	TRBV7-2	few	TGTGCCAGCAATCCGACTAGCGGGAGCGGGGAGACCCAGTACTTC	CASNPTSGSGETQYF
-	TRBJ2-3	TRBV25-1	few	TGTGCCAGCAGTGCCCCCGGCACAGATACGCAGTATTTT	CASSAPGTDTQYF
TRBD1	TRBJ1-5	TRBV30	-	TGTGCCTGGAGTGTACAGGGGGCTCAGCCCCAGCATTTT	CAWSVQGAQPQHF
TRBD1	TRBJ2-7	TRBV29-1	few	TGCAGCGTTGACGGGACAGGGGGCTACGAGCAGTACTTC	CSVDGTGGYEQYF
TRBD1	TRBJ2-3	TRBV20-1	-	TGCAGTGCTAGAGATCAGGGGACAGGGGGCGTAGATACGCAGTATTTT	CSARDQGTGGVDTQYF
TRBD2	TRBJ2-1	TRBV10-3	-	TGTGCCGTCAGTGGGACTAGCAATGAGCAGTTCTTC	CAVSGTSNEQFF
TRBD1	TRBJ1-1	TRBV19	-	TGTGCCACCGGACAGGGGGCTTTGCACACTGAAGCTTTCTTT	CATGQGALHTEAFF
-	TRBJ2-7	TRBV20-1	few	TGCAGTGCTAGCGGGGGCGCTACCCTCGAGCAGTACTTC	CSASGGATLEQYF
TRBD1	TRBJ1-4	TRBV28	-	TGTGCCAGCAGTGACAGGGGTAGGGATGAAAAACCGTTTTTT	CASSDRGRDEKPFF
TRBD1	TRBJ1-4	TRBV20-1	-	TGCAGTGCCAGACAGGGGGCATATGAAAAACTGTTTTTT	CSARQGAYEKLFF
-	TRBJ2-7	TRBV2	many	TGTGCCAGCAGTGAATACCGGGGCTCCTACGAGCAGTACTTC	CASSEYRGSYEQYF
TRBD2	TRBJ2-7	TRBV20-1	few	TGCAGTGCTAGTGTGACTAGCGGAAACTACGAGCAGTACTTC	CSASVTSGNYEQYF